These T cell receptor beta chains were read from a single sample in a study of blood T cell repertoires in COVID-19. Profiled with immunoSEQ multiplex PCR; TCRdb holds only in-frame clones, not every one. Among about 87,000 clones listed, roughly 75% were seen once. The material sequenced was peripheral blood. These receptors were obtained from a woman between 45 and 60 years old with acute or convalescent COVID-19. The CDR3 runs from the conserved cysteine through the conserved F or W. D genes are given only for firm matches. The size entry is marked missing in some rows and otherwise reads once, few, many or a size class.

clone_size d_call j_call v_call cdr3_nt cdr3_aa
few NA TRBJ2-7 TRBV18 TGTGCCAGCTCACCACTTGGTCTCACCGGGGAGCAGTACTTC CASSPLGLTGEQYF
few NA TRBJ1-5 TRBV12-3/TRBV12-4 TGTGCCAGCAGTCCACAGGAAGGACAGCCCCAGCATTTT CASSPQEGQPQHF
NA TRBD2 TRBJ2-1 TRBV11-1 TGTGCCAGCAATCGGGGCGGGGGGGCCTATGAGCAGTTCTTC CASNRGGGAYEQFF
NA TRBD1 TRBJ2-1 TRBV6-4 TGTGCCACCAAAACCAACCGGGACAGGGGCAATGAGCAGTTCTTC CATKTNRDRGNEQFF
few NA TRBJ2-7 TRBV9 TGTGCCAGCAGCGTAGCAGGGGTCCCCTACGAGCAGTACTTC CASSVAGVPYEQYF
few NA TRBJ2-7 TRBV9 TGTGCCAGCAGCGCCACAGGGAACTCCTACGAGCAGTACTTC CASSATGNSYEQYF
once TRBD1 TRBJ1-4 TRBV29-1 TGCAGCGGACGGACAGGGCCTAATGAAAAACTGTTTTTT CSGRTGPNEKLFF
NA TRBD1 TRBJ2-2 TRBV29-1 TGCAGCGCCACCGGGACAGTGGGTACCGGGGAGCTGTTTTTT CSATGTVGTGELFF
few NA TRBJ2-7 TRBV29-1 TGCAGCGTGTTGTTTCAGGGTTACGAGCAGTACTTC CSVLFQGYEQYF
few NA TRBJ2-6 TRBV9 TGTGCCAGCAGCGTAGCCCCCAGGGAATCTGGGGCCAACGTCCTGACTTTC CASSVAPRESGANVLTF
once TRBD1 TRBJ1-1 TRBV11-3 TGTGCCAGCAGCTCGGGACAGGGGACTGAAGCTTTCTTT CASSSGQGTEAFF
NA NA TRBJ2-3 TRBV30 TGTGCCTGGAATGCAGGGGATACGCAGTATTTT CAWNAGDTQYF
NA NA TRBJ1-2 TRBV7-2 TGTGCCAGCAGGGAAGGGGGGGCGAAGGGCTACACCTTC CASREGGAKGYTF
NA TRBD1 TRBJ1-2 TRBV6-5 TGTGCCAGCAGTTTCCGACAGGGGGCAAGAGTTGGCTACACCTTC CASSFRQGARVGYTF
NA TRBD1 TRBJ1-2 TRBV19 TGTGCCAGTATCCCGACAGGACAGGGCGGAGGCTACACCTTC CASIPTGQGGGYTF
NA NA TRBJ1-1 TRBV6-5 TGTGCCAGCAGTTACAGAACAGGGATCACTGAAGCTTTCTTT CASSYRTGITEAFF
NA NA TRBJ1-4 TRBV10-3 TGTGCCATCAGTGAGTCTGGAGGGGAGTTAGTAAAACTGTTTTTT CAISESGGELVKLFF
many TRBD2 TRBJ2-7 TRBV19 TGTGCCAGTAGTATTACTAGCGGGGGCCTCCCCTACGAGCAGTACTTC CASSITSGGLPYEQYF
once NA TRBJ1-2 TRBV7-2 TGTGCCAGCAGCTTTAGCGGGAATGGCTACACCTTC CASSFSGNGYTF
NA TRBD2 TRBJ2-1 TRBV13 TGTGCCAGCAGCTTCTCGACTAGCGGGCCCAACAATGAGCAGTTCTTC CASSFSTSGPNNEQFF
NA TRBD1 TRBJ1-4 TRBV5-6 TGTGCCAGCAACTCAGGGGGCTTAGGGGAAAAGCTGTTTTTT CASNSGGLGEKLFF
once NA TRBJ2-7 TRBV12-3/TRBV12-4 TGTGCCAGCAGTTTTAGCGGCACCTACGAGCAGTACTTC CASSFSGTYEQYF
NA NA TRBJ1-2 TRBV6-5 TGTGCCACGTGGGGCAAGGACTATGGCTACACCTTC CATWGKDYGYTF
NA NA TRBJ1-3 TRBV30 TGTGCCTGGAGTCACATAACTGGAAACACCATATATTTT CAWSHITGNTIYF
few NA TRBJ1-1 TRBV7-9 TGTGCCAGCAGCCCGGTAAGGGGCTTGGTTACTGAAGCTTTCTTT CASSPVRGLVTEAFF
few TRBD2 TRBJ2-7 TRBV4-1 TGCGCCAGCAGCCAGAAGGAGAGGACTAGCTCCTACGAGCAGTACTTC CASSQKERTSSYEQYF
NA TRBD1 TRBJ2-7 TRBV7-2 TGTGCCAGCAGCTTAAAGGGGGCATCTACGAAGCAGTACTTC CASSLKGASTKQYF
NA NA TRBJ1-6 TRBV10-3 TGTGCCATCAGTGACTCGGAGGGACCCCTCCACTTT CAISDSEGPLHF
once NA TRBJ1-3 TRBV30 TGTGCCTGGAGACTAAGACAGGCTGGAAACACCATATATTTT CAWRLRQAGNTIYF
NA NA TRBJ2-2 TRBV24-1 TGTGCCACCTTCTCGGGGGACACCGGGGAGCTGTTTTTT CATFSGDTGELFF
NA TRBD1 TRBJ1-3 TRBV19 TGTGCCAGCCGAGGGGGCCTGACGTACTCTGAAAACACCATATATTTT CASRGGLTYSENTIYF
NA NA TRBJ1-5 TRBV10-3 TGTGCCATCAGTGAGTCTACAGGGTATCAGCCCCAGCATTTT CAISESTGYQPQHF
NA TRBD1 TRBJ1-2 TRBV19 TGTGCCAGTAGTTCCGGACAGGGGGGGCACTATGGCTACACCTTC CASSSGQGGHYGYTF
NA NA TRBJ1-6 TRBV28 TGTGCCAGCAGTTCAGGACAGCCGAATTCACCCCTCCACTTT CASSSGQPNSPLHF
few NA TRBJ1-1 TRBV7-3 TGTGCCAGCAGTCAAAACAGGGACACTGAAGCTTTCTTT CASSQNRDTEAFF
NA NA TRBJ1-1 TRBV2 TGTGCCAGCAGTGAAAACGAGGACAGAAACACTGAAGCTTTCTTT CASSENEDRNTEAFF
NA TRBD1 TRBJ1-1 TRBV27 TGTGCCAGCAGTGTTAATAGGGGGCTCGGAACTGAAGCTTTCTTT CASSVNRGLGTEAFF
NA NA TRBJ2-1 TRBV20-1 TGCAGTGCTAGCGTTAGCGGTGAGCAGTTCTTC CSASVSGEQFF
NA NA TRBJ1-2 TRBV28 TGTGCCAGCAGTTTATGGACCCTTGGGGGGAGCTATGGCTACACCTTC CASSLWTLGGSYGYTF
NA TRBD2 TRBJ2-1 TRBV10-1 TGCGCCATTGATGGACTAGCGGGGACCAATGAGCAGTTCTTC CAIDGLAGTNEQFF
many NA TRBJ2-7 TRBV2 TGTGCCAGCGAGGACAGCTACGAGCAGTACTTC CASEDSYEQYF
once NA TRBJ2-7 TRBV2 TGTGCCAGCAGTCGACAGACGACATCCTACGAGCAGTACTTC CASSRQTTSYEQYF
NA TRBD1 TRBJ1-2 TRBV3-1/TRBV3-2 TGTGCCAGTGGACAGGCCGACTATGGCTACACCTTC CASGQADYGYTF
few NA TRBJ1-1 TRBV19 TGTGCCAGTAAATTAGCCCGGCGGGGAACTGAAGCTTTCTTT CASKLARRGTEAFF
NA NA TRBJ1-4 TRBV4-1 TGCGCCAGCAGCCGGGGGCCAGGGCAGGGGGAAAAACTGTTTTTT CASSRGPGQGEKLFF
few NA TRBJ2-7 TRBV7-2 TGTGCCAGCAGCTTTCAACAGGGTACCGAGCAGTACTTC CASSFQQGTEQYF
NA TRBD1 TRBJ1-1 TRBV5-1 TGCGCCAGCAGCTTGGCCGCTAAGACAGGGCAGAACACTGAAGCTTTCTTT CASSLAAKTGQNTEAFF
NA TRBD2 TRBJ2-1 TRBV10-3 TGTGCCATCGGGCGGGGCGGGGGGCTGGATGAGCAGTTCTTC CAIGRGGGLDEQFF
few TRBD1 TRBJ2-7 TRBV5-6 TGTGCCAGCAGCTTGTCACAGACAGGGGGTTACGAGCAGTACTTC CASSLSQTGGYEQYF
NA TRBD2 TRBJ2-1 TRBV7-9 TGTGCCAGCAGCGCTGGGACTAGCGGGGCGGGTGAGCAGTTCTTC CASSAGTSGAGEQFF
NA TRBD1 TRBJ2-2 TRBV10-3 TGTGCCTCCCGGGACAGGGACACCGGGGAGCTGTTTTTT CASRDRDTGELFF
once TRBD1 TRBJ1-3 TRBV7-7 TGTGCCAGCAGCTTAGGGACAGGCTCAGGGAACACCATATATTTT CASSLGTGSGNTIYF